Listed below are T cell receptor beta chains from one sample, sequenced in a study of blood T cell repertoires in COVID-19. This table comes from immunoSEQ multiplex PCR, and its TCRdb copy is limited to in-frame clones, with some not included. This sample has 5,500 to 6,500 clones, with roughly 91% found just once. The specimen sequenced was peripheral blood. The receptor set was obtained from a human donor in a cohort sampled during active COVID-19. CDR3s leave out the opening cysteine and the closing phenylalanine or tryptophan. The order of the fields is clone size, V gene, J gene, D gene, CDR3 protein. D genes are given only for firm matches. Expanded clones get a size class; other rows say once, few or many, or leave the size out.

clone size: .
V gene: TRBV27
J gene: TRBJ2-5
D gene: .
CDR3 protein: ASSLVPPGQLQETQY

clone size: .
V gene: TRBV28
J gene: TRBJ1-2
D gene: TRBD1
CDR3 protein: ASSEIQGAYVYGYT

clone size: .
V gene: TRBV2
J gene: TRBJ2-1
D gene: TRBD2
CDR3 protein: ASSAGAAGGNEQF

clone size: .
V gene: TRBV3-1/TRBV3-2
J gene: TRBJ1-3
D gene: TRBD1
CDR3 protein: ASSLGQRNTIY

clone size: .
V gene: TRBV19
J gene: TRBJ2-5
D gene: .
CDR3 protein: ASRPGGIETQY

clone size: .
V gene: TRBV27
J gene: TRBJ2-2
D gene: TRBD2
CDR3 protein: ASSFLPSGGRGGELF

clone size: .
V gene: TRBV4-3
J gene: TRBJ2-1
D gene: TRBD2
CDR3 protein: ASSQGAGGPLNEQF

clone size: .
V gene: TRBV6-2/TRBV6-3
J gene: TRBJ2-7
D gene: TRBD1
CDR3 protein: ASSYYADRGEQY

clone size: large
V gene: TRBV4-2
J gene: TRBJ1-1
D gene: TRBD1
CDR3 protein: ASSQGDRGNTEAF

clone size: .
V gene: TRBV7-2
J gene: TRBJ1-1
D gene: .
CDR3 protein: ASSFNNRGRGTEAF

clone size: hyperexpanded
V gene: TRBV4-1
J gene: TRBJ2-1
D gene: .
CDR3 protein: ASSPLANSYNEQF

clone size: .
V gene: TRBV6-4
J gene: TRBJ1-5
D gene: .
CDR3 protein: ASALAEDQPQH

clone size: .
V gene: TRBV5-6
J gene: TRBJ1-1
D gene: TRBD1
CDR3 protein: ASSWNRDRFEAF

clone size: .
V gene: TRBV28
J gene: TRBJ1-4
D gene: .
CDR3 protein: ASNMDSATNEKLF

clone size: once
V gene: TRBV3-1/TRBV3-2
J gene: TRBJ2-1
D gene: TRBD2
CDR3 protein: ASSQERRLAGGNEQF

clone size: once
V gene: TRBV7-2
J gene: TRBJ2-1
D gene: .
CDR3 protein: ASSLESGPREQF

clone size: .
V gene: TRBV5-1
J gene: TRBJ2-7
D gene: .
CDR3 protein: ASSLVGPGGVGEQY

clone size: .
V gene: TRBV7-2
J gene: TRBJ1-3
D gene: TRBD1
CDR3 protein: ASSASTGASGNTIY

clone size: .
V gene: TRBV19
J gene: TRBJ1-2
D gene: TRBD1
CDR3 protein: ASSVDLDRGSGYT

clone size: .
V gene: TRBV6-5
J gene: TRBJ2-3
D gene: .
CDR3 protein: ASSYSPAGRTDTQY

clone size: .
V gene: TRBV6-2/TRBV6-3
J gene: TRBJ1-6
D gene: .
CDR3 protein: ASSYPTGNSPLH

clone size: .
V gene: TRBV3-1/TRBV3-2
J gene: TRBJ1-3
D gene: .
CDR3 protein: ASSQTAGSGNTIY

clone size: .
V gene: TRBV4-1
J gene: TRBJ2-1
D gene: TRBD2
CDR3 protein: ASSQEAAGVSYNEQF

clone size: .
V gene: TRBV28
J gene: TRBJ1-5
D gene: TRBD1
CDR3 protein: ASSLSQDRGQPQH

clone size: .
V gene: TRBV4-3
J gene: TRBJ2-6
D gene: .
CDR3 protein: ASSPRGSGANVLT

clone size: .
V gene: TRBV24-1
J gene: TRBJ2-1
D gene: .
CDR3 protein: ATIPIEQF

clone size: once
V gene: TRBV24-1
J gene: TRBJ1-1
D gene: TRBD1
CDR3 protein: ATSAEQGEWNTEAF

clone size: .
V gene: TRBV28
J gene: TRBJ1-1
D gene: .
CDR3 protein: ASSFRATNTEAF

clone size: .
V gene: TRBV6-6
J gene: TRBJ2-2
D gene: TRBD1
CDR3 protein: ASSPFGTGRAGGELF

clone size: .
V gene: TRBV11-3
J gene: TRBJ2-2
D gene: .
CDR3 protein: ASSLQGNGELF

clone size: .
V gene: TRBV7-9
J gene: TRBJ2-3
D gene: .
CDR3 protein: ASSLVSTDTQY

clone size: .
V gene: TRBV7-9
J gene: TRBJ2-7
D gene: TRBD1
CDR3 protein: ASSPFGQGVWQY

clone size: .
V gene: TRBV27
J gene: TRBJ2-7
D gene: .
CDR3 protein: ASRRDSAGEQY

clone size: .
V gene: TRBV5-1
J gene: TRBJ1-1
D gene: TRBD1
CDR3 protein: ASSLAASGGEAF

clone size: .
V gene: TRBV9
J gene: TRBJ2-3
D gene: .
CDR3 protein: ASSVEGGYTQY

clone size: .
V gene: TRBV5-1
J gene: TRBJ2-7
D gene: TRBD1
CDR3 protein: ASSLVPQGAGYEQY

clone size: .
V gene: TRBV19
J gene: TRBJ1-5
D gene: TRBD1
CDR3 protein: ASKIGTGVWGYPDQPQH

clone size: .
V gene: TRBV7-2
J gene: TRBJ2-2
D gene: TRBD2
CDR3 protein: ASSLGPLAGAGELF

clone size: .
V gene: TRBV19
J gene: TRBJ1-2
D gene: .
CDR3 protein: ASSIGQTLMGGYT